The T cell receptor beta chain described here comes from a study of T-cell reconstitution after alpha-beta-depleted transplantation in children. The CDR3 consists of 15 residues. CDR1 SGHAT and CDR2 FQNNGV come from the germline V gene. The ends were cut back, 1 base at V and 6 bases at J, with 15 bases in the middle. TCRbeta library construction was performed incorporating unique molecular identifiers. TCRdb analysed the PCR reads with MiXCR anew, one entry per CDR3 protein. The data contain roughly 500,000 distinct CDR3 sequences, approximately 12% of them singletons. Sequenced material: PBMCs from the stem cell graft donor, taken from the stem cell graft. The rearrangement joins TRBV11-2 to TRBJ2-5, with a possible D match to TRBD1 (6 bases). This TCR came from a human donor who donated a stem cell graft to a child with combined immunodeficiency. As DNA, the CDR3 is TGTGCCAGCAGCTTAGGTCAGGGGAGCTTTAAGACCCAGTACTTC. Translating it yields CASSLGQGSFKTQYF.